This T cell receptor (beta chain) was captured by sequencing in a study of T cells after yellow fever vaccination (dated by TCRdb to about 2019). Some background on the complete study: The SMART-Seq v4 Ultra Low Input RNA kit was used to prepare libraries from fractions with low cell numbers. To follow T-cell clones before and after both primary and booster YFV17D yellow fever vaccination, bulk TCR alpha and beta repertoires underwent longitudinal sequencing. The cohort comprised two healthy male donors, one aged 18 to 29 and one aged 30 to 40 years. Blood was collected at multiple timepoints before and after primary and secondary immunization, and bulk PBMC replicates and cell subsets were isolated. Points the paper makes about the study in general: The study included only a couple of donors, which limits how far the findings can be generalized. The secondary T-cell response was found to be weaker but faster than the primary response, with a peak reached on day 5 rather than on day 15. A small fraction of clonotypes showed up in both the CD4 and CD8 compartments, probably as a result of convergent recombination. After the booster, most of the clones that had expanded following primary vaccination were detected again (roughly 96% of CD4 and around 90% of CD8), which suggests that memory was broadly maintained. Because abundant contaminating clonotypes from the bulk population could be contained in FACS-sorted repertoires, computational filtering was required.

TCR cDNA was synthesized by 5'RACE template switching, which introduced a universal primer site and unique molecular identifiers. Priming for cDNA synthesis came from both the TCR alpha and TCR beta constant segments. Library amplification used two PCR steps, and the second PCR step added sample barcodes and sequencing adapters. Sequencing of the libraries was done on either Illumina HiSeq 2500 (2x100 bp) or NovaSeq (2x150 bp). In the original analysis: Demultiplexing of reads and collapsing into UMI consensus sequences were performed with MIGEC, and V(D)J alignment was carried out with MiXCR. Vaccine-responding clonotypes were defined with edgeR using replicate PBMC samples, requiring FDR below 0.01 and a log2 fold change above 5 up to day 15. Each bulk clonotype was labeled CD4 or CD8 based on which sequenced repertoire, CD4 or CD8, contained the clonotype at higher abundance. The public reads were reprocessed in TCRdb via fastp at Q25 and MiXCR, keeping in-frame beta chains. Duplicate CDR3 protein sequences are folded into a single record with the most common DNA and genes. The authors' filters were not applied to this entry. This sample gives over 100,000 distinct CDR3 sequences in total; more than 7.5% of them show up just once. The top ten hold 25% of the sample.

This specimen's treatment or condition label, interpreted: live attenuated yellow fever vaccine strain. PBMCs were isolated from peripheral blood using a standard Ficoll-Paque protocol. Dynabeads CD4 and CD8 positive selection kits were used to isolate CD4 and CD8 T-cell fractions. TriZol was used to extract RNA from bulk PBMCs, CD4 and CD8 fractions, and dextramer-positive and dextramer-negative fractions. Including the terminal cysteine and phenylalanine, the CDR3 comprises 17 residues. Kept here is only the CDR3 DNA, which spans 51 bases and is read in frame from base 1. Relative to germline, V is missing 1 base and J is missing 2 bases, with 5 bases of the junction outside any gene match. This clonotype was seen repeatedly, ten times or more. Its antigen remains unidentified. The sample holds no much larger clone one base away, and base qualities are not on file.

This sequence uses TRBV12-3 or TRBV12-4 and TRBJ2-1, and TRBD2 aligns with 10 junction nucleotides. The sample here was CD8+ T cells sorted from PBMCs, taken 45 days after the yellow fever booster vaccination. This sequence was found in a man between 25 and 39 years old who received the YFV17D yellow fever vaccine. The CDR3 protein: CASSLVGLAGAYNEQFF. The DNA is as follows: TGTGCCAGCAGTTTAGTCGGTCTAGCGGGAGCCTACAATGAGCAGTTCTTC.